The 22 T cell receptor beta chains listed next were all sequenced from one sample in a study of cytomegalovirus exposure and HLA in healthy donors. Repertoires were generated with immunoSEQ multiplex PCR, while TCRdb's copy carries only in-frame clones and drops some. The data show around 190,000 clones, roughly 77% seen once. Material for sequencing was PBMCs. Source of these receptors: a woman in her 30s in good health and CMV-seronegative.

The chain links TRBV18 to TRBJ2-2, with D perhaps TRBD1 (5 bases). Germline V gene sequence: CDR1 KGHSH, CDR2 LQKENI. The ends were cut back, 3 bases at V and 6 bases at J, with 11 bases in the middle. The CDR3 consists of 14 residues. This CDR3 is CASSPYKGPGELFF. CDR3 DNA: TGTGCCAGCTCACCGTACAAGGGGCCCGGGGAGCTGTTTTTT.

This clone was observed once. The CDR3: CASSPTTGLGQPQHF. CDR3 bases: TGCGCCAGCAGCCCTACGACAGGGCTCGGGCAGCCCCAGCATTTT. The chain is built from TRBV5-1 and TRBJ1-5; 7 nucleotides match TRBD1. The germline CDR1 and CDR2 sequences are SGHRS and YFSETQ. V trimming: 4 bases; J trimming: 7 bases; junction bases outside the gene matches: 11. CDR3 length: 15 amino acids.

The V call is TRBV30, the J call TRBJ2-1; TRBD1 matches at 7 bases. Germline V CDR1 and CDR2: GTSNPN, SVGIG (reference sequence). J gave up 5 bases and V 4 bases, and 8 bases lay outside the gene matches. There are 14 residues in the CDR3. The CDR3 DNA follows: TGTGCCTGGACCCTAGGACAGGATAACAATGAGCAGTTCTTC. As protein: CAWTLGQDNNEQFF.

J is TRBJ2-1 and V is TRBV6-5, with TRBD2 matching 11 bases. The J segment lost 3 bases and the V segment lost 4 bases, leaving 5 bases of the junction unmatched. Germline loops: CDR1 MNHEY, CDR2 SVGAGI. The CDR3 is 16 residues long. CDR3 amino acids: CASSFLAGGVYNEQFF. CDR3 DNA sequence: TGTGCCAGCAGTTTCCTAGCGGGAGGAGTCTACAATGAGCAGTTCTTC.

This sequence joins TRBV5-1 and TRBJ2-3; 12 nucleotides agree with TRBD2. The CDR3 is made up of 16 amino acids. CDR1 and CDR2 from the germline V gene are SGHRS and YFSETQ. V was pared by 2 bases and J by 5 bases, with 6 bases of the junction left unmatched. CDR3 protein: CASSLLAGGSEDTQYF. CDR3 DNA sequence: TGCGCCAGCAGCTTACTAGCGGGAGGTAGTGAAGATACGCAGTATTTT.

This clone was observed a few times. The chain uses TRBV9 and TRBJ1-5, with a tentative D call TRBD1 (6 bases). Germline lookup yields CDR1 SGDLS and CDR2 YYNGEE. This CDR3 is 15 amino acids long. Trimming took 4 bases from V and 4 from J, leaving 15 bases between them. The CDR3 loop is CASSLGTTGNQPQHF. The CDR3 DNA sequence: TGTGCCAGCAGCCTTGGGACAACCGGTAATCAGCCCCAGCATTTT.

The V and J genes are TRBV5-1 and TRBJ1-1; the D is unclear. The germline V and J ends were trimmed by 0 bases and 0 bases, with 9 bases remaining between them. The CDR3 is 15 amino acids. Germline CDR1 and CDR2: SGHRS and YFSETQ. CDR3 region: CASSLGRNMNTEAFF. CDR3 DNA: TGCGCCAGCAGCTTGGGGCGGAATATGAACACTGAAGCTTTCTTT.

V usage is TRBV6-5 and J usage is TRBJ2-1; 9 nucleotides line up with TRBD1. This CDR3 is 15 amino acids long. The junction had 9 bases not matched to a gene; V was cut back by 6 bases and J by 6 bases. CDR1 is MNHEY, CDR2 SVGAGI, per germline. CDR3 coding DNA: TGTGCCAGCAGCCGGGACAGGGTCATGGTCAATGAGCAGTTCTTC. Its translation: CASSRDRVMVNEQFF.

CDR3: CASSSEGGGRDPPDTQYF. CDR3 nucleotides: TGTGCCAGCAGCTCAGAGGGTGGGGGGAGAGATCCCCCAGATACGCAGTATTTT. The gene calls are TRBV11-2 and TRBJ2-3, with D maybe TRBD2 (6 bases). Trimming removed 4 bases from V and 4 bases from J, with 24 bases in between. This CDR3 has 18 amino acids. Germline lookup yields CDR1 SGHAT and CDR2 FQNNGV.

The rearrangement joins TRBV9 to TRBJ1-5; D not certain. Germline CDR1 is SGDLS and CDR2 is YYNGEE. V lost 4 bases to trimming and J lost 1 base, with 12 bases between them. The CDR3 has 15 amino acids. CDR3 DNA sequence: TGTGCCAGCAGCACTTCCACGGGGAGCAATCAGCCCCAGCATTTT. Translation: CASSTSTGSNQPQHF.

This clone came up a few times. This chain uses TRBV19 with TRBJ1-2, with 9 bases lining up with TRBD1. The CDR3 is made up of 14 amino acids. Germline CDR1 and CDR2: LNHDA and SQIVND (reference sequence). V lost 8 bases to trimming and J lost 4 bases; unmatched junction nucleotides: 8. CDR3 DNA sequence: TGTGCCAGTTACTCCGGGACAGGGATCTATGGCTACACCTTC. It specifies CASYSGTGIYGYTF.

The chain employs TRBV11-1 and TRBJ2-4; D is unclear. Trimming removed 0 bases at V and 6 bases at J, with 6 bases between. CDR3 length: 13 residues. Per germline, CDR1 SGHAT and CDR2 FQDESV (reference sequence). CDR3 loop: CASSLAIGNIQYF. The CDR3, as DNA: TGTGCCAGCAGCTTAGCGATCGGAAACATTCAGTACTTC.

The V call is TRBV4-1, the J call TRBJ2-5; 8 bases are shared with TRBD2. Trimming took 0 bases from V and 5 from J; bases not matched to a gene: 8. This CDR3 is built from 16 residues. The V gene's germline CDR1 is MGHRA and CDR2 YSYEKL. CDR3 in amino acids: CASSQDRFSGDETQYF. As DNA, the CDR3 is TGCGCCAGCAGCCAAGATCGGTTTAGCGGGGATGAGACCCAGTACTTC.

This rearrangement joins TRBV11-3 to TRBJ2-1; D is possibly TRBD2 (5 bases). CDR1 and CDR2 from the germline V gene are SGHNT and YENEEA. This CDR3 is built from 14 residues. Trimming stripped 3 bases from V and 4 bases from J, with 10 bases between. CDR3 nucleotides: TGTGCCAGCAGCTTGACCAGCGGTTACAATGAGCAGTTCTTC. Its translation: CASSLTSGYNEQFF.

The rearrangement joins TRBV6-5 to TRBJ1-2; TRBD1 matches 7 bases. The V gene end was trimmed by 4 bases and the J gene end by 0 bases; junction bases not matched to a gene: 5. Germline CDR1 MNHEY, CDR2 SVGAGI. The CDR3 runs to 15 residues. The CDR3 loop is CASSSRTGTNYGYTF. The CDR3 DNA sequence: TGTGCCAGCAGTTCCCGGACAGGAACTAACTATGGCTACACCTTC.

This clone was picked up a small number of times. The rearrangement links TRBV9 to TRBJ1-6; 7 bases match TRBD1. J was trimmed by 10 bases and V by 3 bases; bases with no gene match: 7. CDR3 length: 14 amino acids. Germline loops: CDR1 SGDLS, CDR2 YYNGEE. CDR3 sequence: CASSATGEGSPLHF. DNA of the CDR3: TGTGCCAGCAGCGCTACAGGGGAAGGATCACCCCTCCACTTT. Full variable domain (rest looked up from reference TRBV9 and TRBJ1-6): DSGVTQTPKHLITATGQRVTLRCSPRSGDLSVYWYQQSLDQGLQFLIQYYNGEERAKGNILERFSAQQFPDLHSELNLSSLELGDSALYFCASSATGEGSPLHFGNGTRLTVT.

The CDR3 DNA reads as TGTGCCAGCGGAAACTTGGGCGCTGCCTACAATGAGCAGTTCTTC. It is translated as CASGNLGAAYNEQFF. The V and J genes are TRBV27 and TRBJ2-1, with D hard to call. V lost 8 bases and J 2 bases, leaving 16 bases between the germline ends. This CDR3 is built from 15 residues. The germline CDR1 and CDR2 sequences are MNHEY and SMNVEV (reference sequence).

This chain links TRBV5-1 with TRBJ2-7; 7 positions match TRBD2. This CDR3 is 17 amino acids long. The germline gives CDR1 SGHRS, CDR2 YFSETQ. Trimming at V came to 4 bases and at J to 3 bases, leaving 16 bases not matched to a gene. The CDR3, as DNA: TGCGCCAGCAGCCACCGGGGGGTAAGGAGCTCTAGCTACGAGCAGTACTTC. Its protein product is CASSHRGVRSSSYEQYF. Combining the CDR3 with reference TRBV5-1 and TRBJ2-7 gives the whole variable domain KAGVTQTPRYLIKTRGQQVTLSCSPISGHRSVSWYQQTPGQGLQFLFEYFSETQRNKGNFPGRFSGRQFSNSRSEMNVSTLELGDSALYLCASSHRGVRSSSYEQYFGPGTRLTVT.

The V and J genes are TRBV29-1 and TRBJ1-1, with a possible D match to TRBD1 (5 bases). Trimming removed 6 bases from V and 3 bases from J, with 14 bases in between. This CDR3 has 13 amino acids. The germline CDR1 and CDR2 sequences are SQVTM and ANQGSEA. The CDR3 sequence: CSVGYRMDTEAFF. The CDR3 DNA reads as TGCAGCGTCGGTTACAGGATGGACACTGAAGCTTTCTTT.

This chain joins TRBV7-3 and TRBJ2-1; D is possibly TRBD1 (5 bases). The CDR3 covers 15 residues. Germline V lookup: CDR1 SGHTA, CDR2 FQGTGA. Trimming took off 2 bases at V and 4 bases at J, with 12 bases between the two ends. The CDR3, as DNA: TGTGCCAGCAGCTTAGCCCCGACAGAATACAATGAGCAGTTCTTC. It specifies CASSLAPTEYNEQFF.

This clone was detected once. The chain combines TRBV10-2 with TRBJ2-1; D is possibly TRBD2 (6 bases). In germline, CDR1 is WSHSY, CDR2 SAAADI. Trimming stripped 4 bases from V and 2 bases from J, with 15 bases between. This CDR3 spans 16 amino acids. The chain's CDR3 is CASSVVGAGTYNEQFF. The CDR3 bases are TGCGCCAGCAGTGTCGTGGGAGCGGGCACCTACAATGAGCAGTTCTTC.

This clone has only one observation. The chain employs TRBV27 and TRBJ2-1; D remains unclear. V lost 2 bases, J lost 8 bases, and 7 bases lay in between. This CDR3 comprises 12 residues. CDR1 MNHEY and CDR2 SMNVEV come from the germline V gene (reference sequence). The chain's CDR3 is CASSLVGHEQFF. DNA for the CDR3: TGTGCCAGCAGTTTAGTGGGCCATGAGCAGTTCTTC.